This TCR beta chain came from a study of shared clonotypes between healthy human individuals. Broader study findings: Incompleteness in sorted-subset sequencing, despite large depth, was shown by rarefaction. The sampled material consisted only of blood, and tissue repertoires are likely to differ.

Trimming took off 7 bases at V and 1 base at J, with 11 bases between the two ends. CDR1 and CDR2 from the germline V gene are LNHDA and SQIVND (reference sequence). This CDR3 has 15 amino acids. Clones were sequenced by immunoSEQ multiplex PCR, and TCRdb holds only the in-frame ones, with some missing. The table lists 800,000 to 1,200,000 clones, around 78% of them singletons. To note about this clone: Its antigen is as yet unknown.

The sequencing sample was made of memory CD4+ T cells from PBMCs. Subset meaning: CD45RA-negative fraction. The chain couples TRBV19 to TRBJ2-6; D is undetermined. This TCR derives from a man in his late teens or twenties in good health. Some clones in this sample may be carry-over from other donors' samples. The CDR3 DNA follows: TGTGCCAGTACATTTTCCCAGTCTGGGGCCAACGTCCTGACTTTC. Translating it yields CASTFSQSGANVLTF.